One and the same sample provided the 18 T cell receptor beta chains below, sequenced in a study of cytomegalovirus exposure and HLA in healthy donors. PCR employed 60 Vbeta and 13 Jbeta primers. Only in-frame clones appear in the TCRdb table, and some are missing; sequencing was by immunoSEQ multiplex PCR. The sample yields about 240,000 clones, 75% to 85% seen once. Sequenced: PBMCs. The source is an older woman in good health and CMV-seropositive.

This chain connects TRBV6-5 to TRBJ2-5; D is ambiguous. The V end was cut by 8 bases, the J end by 4 bases, with 14 bases between. The CDR3 is 13 amino acids. CDR1 is MNHEY and CDR2 is SVGAGI in the germline V gene. The CDR3 sequence: CASAHSSVETQYF. The CDR3 region has the DNA TGTGCCAGCGCTCACAGCTCGGTAGAGACCCAGTACTTC.

The chain recombines TRBV6-1 with TRBJ1-4; tentative D call: TRBD1 (6 bases). The CDR3 is 15 residues long. The V gene lost 4 bases and the J gene lost 5 bases, with 14 bases spanning the gap. Per germline, CDR1 MNHNS and CDR2 SASEGT. CDR3 sequence: CASSGGGRWNEKLFF. CDR3 coding DNA: TGTGCCAGCAGTGGAGGGGGACGGTGGAATGAAAAACTGTTTTTT.

The chain has TRBV6-5 and TRBJ2-7; 8 bases fit TRBD1. The CDR3 runs to 15 residues. Germline V gene data show CDR1 as MNHEY and CDR2 as SVGAGI. V was clipped by 2 bases and J by 0 bases; unmatched bases: 3. CDR3 sequence reads: CASSYRDRGSYEQYF. Here the CDR3 DNA reads TGTGCCAGCAGTTACCGAGACAGGGGCTCCTACGAGCAGTACTTC.

This clone was counted only a few times. V is TRBV7-9 and J is TRBJ2-2; a possible D gene is TRBD2 (5 bases). CDR3 length: 15 amino acids. V lost 9 bases and J lost 1, with 15 bases in between. Germline-derived CDR1 and CDR2 are SEHNR and FQNEAQ (reference sequence). The CDR3 bases are TGTGCCAGTATGAGAGACTACCTGAACACCGGGGAGCTGTTTTTT. It is translated as CASMRDYLNTGELFF.

The J gene is TRBJ2-2, the V gene TRBV28, with D tentatively TRBD1 (6 bases). The germline gives CDR1 MDHEN, CDR2 SYDVKM. This CDR3 contains 15 residues. The ends were cut back, 10 bases at V and 1 base at J, with 16 bases in the middle. The CDR3 reads CAITRLTGNTGELFF. The CDR3 region has the DNA TGTGCCATTACCCGGCTGACAGGGAACACCGGGGAGCTGTTTTTT.

This clone turned up a few times. This chain uses TRBV19 with TRBJ2-3; tentative D call: TRBD2 (6 bases). V was trimmed by 3 bases and J by 3 bases, leaving 13 bases between them. The germline gives CDR1 LNHDA, CDR2 SQIVND (reference sequence). The CDR3 runs to 15 residues. This CDR3 reads CASSILGSQTDTQYF. In DNA, the CDR3 is TGTGCCAGTAGTATCCTCGGGAGTCAGACAGATACGCAGTATTTT.

V is TRBV14 and J is TRBJ2-3; a possible D gene is TRBD2 (6 bases). This CDR3 is built from 16 residues. Germline V gives CDR1 SGHDN, CDR2 FVKESK. Trimming took 0 bases from V and 3 from J, leaving 13 bases between them. The CDR3 loop reads CASSQDGGTGTDTQYF. CDR3 DNA sequence: TGTGCCAGCAGCCAAGATGGAGGGACCGGTACAGATACGCAGTATTTT.

V gene TRBV7-2 combines with J gene TRBJ2-2, with 7 bases fitting TRBD2. Germline CDR1 SGHTA, CDR2 FQGNSA. This CDR3 contains 16 residues. After removal of 0 bases from V and 4 bases from J, the junction contained 5 bases not matched to a gene. In DNA form, the CDR3 reads TGTGCCAGCAGCTTAGCCGGGAGGTTGAGCACCGGGGAGCTGTTTTTT. Residues: CASSLAGRLSTGELFF.

The chain recombines TRBV9 with TRBJ1-2, with D possibly being TRBD1 (6 bases). This CDR3 region has 14 residues. V lost 4 bases and J lost 6, with 16 bases in between. The germline V gene has CDR1 SGDLS and CDR2 YYNGEE. CDR3 protein: CASSYQGGGHGYTF. The DNA of the CDR3 is TGTGCCAGCAGCTATCAAGGGGGAGGGCATGGCTACACCTTC.

Details on this clone: This sample also contains other DNA sequences that code for the same CDR3. The rearrangement links TRBV6-1 to TRBJ2-1; 8 positions match TRBD2. V was pared by 4 bases and J by 3 bases, with 2 bases of the junction left unmatched. Germline CDR1 and CDR2: MNHNS and SASEGT. This CDR3 is 14 amino acids long. CDR3 in amino acids: CASSALADYNEQFF. CDR3 sequence (DNA): TGTGCCAGCAGTGCACTAGCGGACTACAATGAGCAGTTCTTC.

The V call is TRBV15, the J call TRBJ2-7; possible D gene TRBD1, 6 bases. Trimming left V 4 bases short and J 4 bases short, with 17 bases between. CDR1 is LNHNV and CDR2 is YYDKDF in the germline V gene (reference sequence). CDR3 length: 15 amino acids. The DNA for the CDR3 is TGTGCCACCAGCAAGGCCCCGGCAGGGGATTACGAGCAGTACTTC. This sequence encodes CATSKAPAGDYEQYF.

The chain couples TRBV19 to TRBJ2-1; D not certain. The CDR3 is made up of 14 amino acids. Per the germline V gene, CDR1 is LNHDA and CDR2 is SQIVND (reference sequence). V lost 7 bases to trimming and J lost 0 bases, with 10 bases between them. The CDR3: CASTLKSSYNEQFF. The CDR3 DNA follows: TGTGCCAGTACCCTCAAGAGCTCCTACAATGAGCAGTTCTTC.

CDR3 amino acids: CASSPQGARGGNTIYF. Written as DNA, the CDR3 is TGTGCCAGCAGCCCACAGGGGGCGCGGGGTGGAAACACCATATATTTT. This chain joins TRBV7-9 and TRBJ1-3; the match to TRBD1 covers 9 bases. Germline values: CDR1 SEHNR, CDR2 FQNEAQ (reference sequence). The CDR3 has 16 amino acids. With V trimmed by 5 bases and J by 3 bases, 8 bases remained unmatched.

The chain is built from TRBV9 and TRBJ2-1, with TRBD2 identical over 7 bases. The trim removed 0 bases at V and 10 bases at J, leaving 10 bases unmatched. CDR3 size: 15 residues. Germline lookup yields CDR1 SGDLS and CDR2 YYNGEE. The CDR3 loop is CASSVVLSGGGEQFF. The CDR3 coding sequence is TGTGCCAGCAGCGTAGTGCTATCCGGGGGAGGGGAGCAGTTCTTC.

The genes are TRBV18 and TRBJ1-1; D is possibly TRBD1 (6 bases). Germline V lookup: CDR1 KGHSH, CDR2 LQKENI. This CDR3 has 13 amino acids. Trimming took 2 bases from V and 6 from J, leaving 10 bases between them. The CDR3 loop reads CASSPEGQSEAFF. Written as DNA, the CDR3 is TGTGCCAGCTCACCAGAAGGACAGTCTGAAGCTTTCTTT.

V gene TRBV5-8 combines with J gene TRBJ2-5; 13 positions agree with TRBD2. Germline V gene sequence: CDR1 SGHTS, CDR2 YDEGEE. The CDR3 spans 16 residues. The trim removed 4 bases at V and 4 bases at J, leaving 7 bases unmatched. CDR3 DNA: TGTGCCAGCAGCCCCGGACTAGCGGGAGTGGGAGAGACCCAGTACTTC. Translated, it gives CASSPGLAGVGETQYF.

This clone was detected a few times. The chain couples TRBV6-1 to TRBJ1-2; D is ambiguous. Per the germline V gene, CDR1 is MNHNS and CDR2 is SASEGT. The CDR3 sequence is 13 residues long. V was pared by 5 bases and J by 2 bases, with 9 bases between. DNA of the CDR3: TGTGCCAGCAGTCAAGGCAGAAACTATGGCTACACCTTC. As protein: CASSQGRNYGYTF.

This clone came up once. The chain recombines TRBV10-1 with TRBJ2-2, with 7 positions matching TRBD1. In germline, CDR1 is WNHNN, CDR2 SYGVQD (reference sequence). CDR3 length: 14 residues. Trimming at V came to 6 bases and at J to 5 bases, leaving 6 bases not matched to a gene. The CDR3, as DNA: TGCGCCAGCAGACCGGGACAGACGACCGGGGAGCTGTTTTTT. Translation: CASRPGQTTGELFF.